The 8 T cell receptor beta chains reported below all come from one sample, sequenced in a study of T cells in Graves' hyperthyroidism and ophthalmopathy. RNA transcripts yielded amplified TCR beta CDR3 regions. A first-round RT-PCR of the TCR CDR3 used the HTBI primer set. TCRdb re-called the multiplex PCR reads through MiXCR, storing one row per CDR3 protein. In the table there are more than 350,000 distinct CDR3 sequences, around 13% of which are singletons. Sequenced sample: blood. The receptors were sampled from a woman aged 25 to 39 with Graves' ophthalmopathy.

This clonotype was observed a few times. The J gene is TRBJ1-2, the V gene TRBV7-8; 8 bases line up with TRBD1. Germline assignment: CDR1 SGHVS and CDR2 FQNEAQ. The V and J ends lost 5 bases and 7 bases, in that order; junction bases with no gene match: 12. This CDR3 region has 15 residues. The CDR3 region is CASSPGVGQGFGYTF. The DNA for the CDR3 is TGTGCCAGCAGCCCGGGGGTCGGACAGGGATTTGGCTACACCTTC.

The chain recombines TRBV5-6 with TRBJ2-4; 14 nucleotides agree with TRBD2. This CDR3 has 16 residues. With 4 bases clipped from V and 7 bases from J, the junction kept 7 bases outside the gene matches. Germline V gene lookup returns CDR1 SGHDT and CDR2 YYEEEE. CDR3 DNA sequence: TGTGCCAGCAGCCCGGGACTAGCGGGGGCCTACAACATTCAGTACTTC. Translating gives CASSPGLAGAYNIQYF.

At least ten counts were recorded for this clonotype. V usage is TRBV6-1 and J usage is TRBJ1-3, with D uncertain. CDR1 and CDR2 from the germline V gene are MNHNS and SASEGT. Trimming cost V 6 bases and J 3 bases, with 15 bases left between them. The CDR3 is made up of 15 amino acids. This CDR3 reads CASSLTAGIGNTIYF. The CDR3 bases are TGTGCCAGCAGCCTCACGGCCGGGATTGGAAACACCATATATTTT.

In its sample, this clonotype was seen many times. V usage is TRBV2 and J usage is TRBJ2-7; D assignment may be TRBD1 or TRBD2 (5 bases each). V was pared by 8 bases and J by 2 bases, with 7 bases between. Germline CDR1 is SNHLY and CDR2 is FYNNEI. The CDR3 loop spans 11 amino acids. DNA of the CDR3: TGTGCCAGCGGGGGACCCTACGAGCAGTACTTC. This codes for CASGGPYEQYF. The complete variable domain, with remaining parts taken from reference TRBV2 and TRBJ2-7, reads EPEVTQTPSHQVTQMGQEVILRCVPISNHLYFYWYRQILGQKVEFLVSFYNNEISEKSEIFDDQFSVERPDGSNFTLKIRSTKLEDSAMYFCASGGPYEQYFGPGTRLTVT.

This clonotype came up many times. The V call is TRBV5-1, the J call TRBJ2-7, with D maybe TRBD1 (6 bases). CDR1 and CDR2 from the germline V gene are SGHRS and YFSETQ. The length of the CDR3 is 15 residues. Between the trimmed V and J ends, which lost 3 bases and 5 bases, there was a span of 18 bases. The CDR3 loop reads CASSSLRDNPHEQYF. CDR3 in DNA: TGCGCCAGCAGCTCCCTCCGGGACAACCCCCACGAGCAGTACTTC.

There are many counts of this clonotype. The rearrangement uses TRBV18 and TRBJ2-7; D call uncertain. V lost 5 bases, J lost 0 bases, and 11 bases lay in between. Germline CDR1 and CDR2: KGHSH and LQKENI. The CDR3 covers 14 residues. The CDR3 nucleotides read TGTGCCAGCTCATCGACTCTTAGCTCCTACGAGCAGTACTTC. It encodes CASSSTLSSYEQYF.

CDR3: CASSLGSQASGGYTDTQYF. The CDR3 DNA sequence: TGTGCCAGCAGCTTAGGATCCCAGGCTAGCGGGGGGTACACAGATACGCAGTATTTT. The chain employs TRBV7-9 and TRBJ2-3, with 11 nucleotides matching TRBD2. This CDR3 is 19 amino acids long. V gave up 1 base and J gave up 2 bases; unmatched junction bases: 11. Germline CDR1 is SEHNR and CDR2 is FQNEAQ (reference sequence). Full variable domain (outside the CDR3, taken from reference TRBV7-9 and TRBJ2-3): DTGVSQNPRHKITKRGQNVTFRCDPISEHNRLYWYRQTLGQGPEFLTYFQNEAQLEKSRLLSDRFSAERPKGSFSTLEIQRTEQGDSAMYLCASSLGSQASGGYTDTQYFGPGTRLTVL.

This clonotype was seen ten or more times. CDR3 in amino acids: CASSPGQRGYTF. CDR3 nucleotide sequence: TGTGCCAGCAGCCCTGGACAACGTGGCTACACCTTC. The rearrangement links TRBV7-9 to TRBJ1-2, with a weak D call TRBD1 (5 bases). Germline V gene data show CDR1 as SEHNR and CDR2 as FQNEAQ (reference sequence). Deletions cut 5 bases from V and 7 bases from J, with 11 bases between. CDR3 size: 12 residues.